Listed here are 2 T cell receptor delta chains from one sample, sequenced in a study of Vδ1+ human thymocytes. RNA was extracted from the cells and then reverse transcribed. CDR3 amplicons came from multiplex PCR with pooled V-gene forward and constant-region reverse primers. TCRdb applied CATT to the multiplex PCR reads for clone calling. The table has about 25,000 delta-chain clones, about 7% seen once. Their antigens remain unidentified. Study observations and caveats: In the thymus, TRG and TRD repertoires looked highly polyclonal with Gaussian CDR3 lengths.

The sample consisted of Vdelta1+ gamma-delta thymocytes from the thymus. Regarding subset: FACS-sorted CD3+ TCRalphabeta- TCRVdelta1+ TCRVdelta2- thymocytes. These receptors were collected from a girl under three years old who had congenital heart surgery.

This clone was detected only a few times. V gene TRDV1 combines with J gene TRDJ1; D gene unclear. CDR1 TSWWSYY and CDR2 QGS come from the germline V gene. This CDR3 region has 15 residues. Trimming removed 3 bases at V and 1 base at J, with 12 bases between. CDR3 sequence (DNA): TGTGCTCTTGGGGACTACTCCGAGAGCACCGATAAACTCATCTTT. Amino acid sequence: CALGDYSESTDKLIF.

The J gene is TRDJ1, the V gene TRDV1; D ambiguous. The V end was cut by 1 base, the J end by 1 base, with 13 bases between. Looked up from germline, CDR1 is TSWWSYY and CDR2 is QGS. The CDR3 runs to 16 residues. This chain's CDR3 is CALGEPRLVSTDKLIF. CDR3 nucleotides: TGTGCTCTTGGGGAACCCCGGCTCGTTTCCACCGATAAACTCATCTTT.